Each of the 27 T cell receptor beta chains below was sequenced from the same sample in a study of blood T cell repertoires in COVID-19. Data came from immunoSEQ multiplex PCR; TCRdb stores just in-frame clones and leaves some out. The data show about 150,000 clones, with roughly 91% seen just once and just under 3% held by the top ten. Source material: peripheral blood. These receptors came from a man in his sixties with active or convalescent COVID-19.

The chain links TRBV5-4 to TRBJ2-1; 8 bases match TRBD2. CDR3 length: 17 amino acids. CDR1 SGHNT and CDR2 YYREEE come from the germline V gene (reference sequence). The V gene end was trimmed by 2 bases and the J gene end by 5 bases; junction bases not matched to a gene: 12. The CDR3 nucleotides read TGTGCCAGCAGCTTTGGGGCGCCGGGAGGGTCCAACAATGAGCAGTTCTTC. Translating it yields CASSFGAPGGSNNEQFF. Filled out from reference TRBV5-4 and TRBJ2-1, the complete variable domain reads ETGVTQSPTHLIKTRGQQVTLRCSSQSGHNTVSWYQQALGQGPQFIFQYYREEENGRGNFPPRFSGLQFPNYSSELNVNALELDDSALYLCASSFGAPGGSNNEQFFGPGTRLTVL.

V and J are TRBV5-1 and TRBJ2-1; tentative D call: TRBD2 (5 bases). Germline V CDR1 and CDR2: SGHRS, YFSETQ. This CDR3 is 16 amino acids long. V dropped 2 bases and J dropped 1 base, with 13 bases sitting between them. The CDR3 sequence is CASSLLEPRSYNEQFF. Here the CDR3 DNA reads TGCGCCAGCAGCTTACTAGAACCTCGTTCCTACAATGAGCAGTTCTTC.

The chain recombines TRBV7-2 with TRBJ2-3, with a possible D match to TRBD2 (6 bases). Deletions cut 4 bases from V and 4 bases from J, with 9 bases between. There are 13 residues in the CDR3. Germline assignment: CDR1 SGHTA and CDR2 FQGNSA. CDR3 residues: CASSSGGPDTQYF. CDR3 nucleotides: TGTGCCAGCAGCTCCGGGGGTCCAGATACGCAGTATTTT.

The chain combines TRBV9 with TRBJ1-1, with TRBD1 matching over 7 bases. The J segment lost 1 base and the V segment lost 2 bases, leaving 11 bases of the junction unmatched. The CDR3 has 17 amino acids. Germline values: CDR1 SGDLS, CDR2 YYNGEE. The CDR3 DNA sequence: TGTGCCAGCAGCGTGAGGGCGACAGGGATGACGAACACTGAAGCTTTCTTT. Protein sequence: CASSVRATGMTNTEAFF.

The chain joins TRBV29-1 to TRBJ1-6; TRBD1 agrees at 9 bases. Per germline, CDR1 SQVTM and CDR2 ANQGSEA. The J segment lost 7 bases and the V segment lost 4 bases, leaving 5 bases of the junction unmatched. The CDR3 spans 14 residues. CDR3 amino acids: CSVVTGGMNSPLHF. The CDR3 DNA sequence: TGCAGCGTTGTGACAGGGGGGATGAATTCACCCCTCCACTTT.

The chain carries TRBV11-2 and TRBJ2-7; TRBD2 aligns across 10 bases. V gave up 3 bases and J gave up 6 bases; unmatched junction bases: 8. Germline V gene data show CDR1 as SGHAT and CDR2 as FQNNGV. This CDR3 is 15 amino acids long. The CDR3 nucleotides are TGTGCCAGCAGCTTCTTAGCGGGAGGAACGGTCGAGCAGTACTTC. Residues: CASSFLAGGTVEQYF.

This clone has a single count. The chain uses TRBV6-1 and TRBJ1-2, with D perhaps matching TRBD1 (6 bases). The V and J ends lost 3 bases and 4 bases respectively, with 12 bases between them. The CDR3 extends over 14 amino acids. Germline V CDR1 and CDR2: MNHNS, SASEGT. For the CDR3, the DNA is TGTGCCAGCAGTGAGAGTGGACAGACCTATGGCTACACCTTC. Amino acid sequence: CASSESGQTYGYTF.

The chain combines TRBV4-1 with TRBJ1-1; D is uncertain. Germline V gene sequence: CDR1 MGHRA, CDR2 YSYEKL. The CDR3 runs 18 residues. V was trimmed by 5 bases and J by 0 bases, leaving 22 bases between them. The CDR3 DNA sequence: TGCGCCAGCAGCGCGGCCCCCGCGAGCGCGGATTTGAACACTGAAGCTTTCTTT. It is translated as CASSAAPASADLNTEAFF.

The J gene is TRBJ1-1, the V gene TRBV28; D remains unclear. Germline CDR1 is MDHEN and CDR2 is SYDVKM. V was shortened by 3 bases and J by 7 bases, with 3 bases between the two germline ends. The CDR3 covers 10 residues. CDR3 coding DNA: TGTGCCAGCAGTTTCGGTGAAGCTTTCTTT. It specifies CASSFGEAFF.

The chain combines TRBV6-6 with TRBJ1-1; maybe TRBD1 (6 bases). The germline V gene encodes CDR1 MNHNY and CDR2 SVGAGI (reference sequence). The CDR3 totals 13 residues. The germline V and J ends were trimmed by 8 bases and 0 bases, with 10 bases remaining between them. The CDR3 sequence is CASQGQMNTEAFF. CDR3 coding DNA: TGTGCCAGCCAGGGACAAATGAACACTGAAGCTTTCTTT.

V usage is TRBV7-2 and J usage is TRBJ2-1, with D unclear. CDR3 length: 13 residues. V shed 3 bases and J shed 6 bases, with 9 bases lying between them. The germline gives CDR1 SGHTA, CDR2 FQGNSA. CDR3 DNA sequence: TGTGCCAGCAGCTTCGCTAGGAGCAATGAGCAGTTCTTC. This gives the protein CASSFARSNEQFF. The whole variable domain, remainder taken from reference TRBV7-2 and TRBJ2-1, is GAGVSQSPSNKVTEKGKDVELRCDPISGHTALYWYRQSLGQGLEFLIYFQGNSAPDKSGLPSDRFSAERTGGSVSTLTIQRTQQEDSAVYLCASSFARSNEQFFGPGTRLTVL.

The V and J genes are TRBV12-3 or TRBV12-4 and TRBJ1-1; D remains unclear. Trimming pared 6 bases from V and 6 bases from J, leaving 8 bases between. The CDR3 length is 11 residues. In DNA, the CDR3 is TGTGCCAGCAGGGGGAGGGCTGAAGCTTTCTTT. It specifies CASRGRAEAFF.

V usage is TRBV7-2 and J usage is TRBJ1-5, with a possible D match to TRBD1 (6 bases). V was cut by 5 bases and J by 3 bases, with 17 bases left in between. Germline CDR1 is SGHTA and CDR2 is FQGNSA. This CDR3 spans 16 amino acids. The CDR3 loop reads CASSPRGGAINQPQHF. The CDR3, as DNA: TGTGCCAGCAGCCCACGGGGGGGGGCCATCAATCAGCCCCAGCATTTT.

The J gene is TRBJ2-1, the V gene TRBV25-1; 12 positions agree with TRBD2. Trimming at V came to 1 base and at J to 2 bases, leaving 6 bases not matched to a gene. The CDR3 length is 18 residues. Germline CDR1 reads MGHDK; CDR2 reads SYGVNS. The CDR3 sequence: CASSEWTSGIKTYNEQFF. The CDR3 DNA is TGTGCCAGCAGTGAATGGACTAGCGGGATAAAAACCTACAATGAGCAGTTCTTC.

The chain has TRBV9 and TRBJ1-2; the D gene is possibly TRBD1 (6 bases). This CDR3 is 12 amino acids long. V shed 0 bases and J shed 8 bases, with 8 bases lying between them. Germline V CDR1 and CDR2: SGDLS, YYNGEE. The CDR3 protein is CASSVAGAGYTF. The CDR3 nucleotides are TGTGCCAGCAGCGTAGCAGGGGCCGGCTACACCTTC.

The chain uses TRBV5-5 and TRBJ2-5; 10 bases are shared with TRBD1. Germline CDR1 is SGHKS and CDR2 is YYEKEE (reference sequence). This CDR3 is 15 amino acids long. V gave up 1 base and J gave up 6 bases; unmatched junction bases: 6. CDR3 nucleotide sequence: TGTGCCAGCAGCTTGCCGAGACAGGGGGCTAAGACCCAGTACTTC. Protein product: CASSLPRQGAKTQYF.

Points on this clone: The limits of the CDR3 on the DNA are not certain, so only TCRdb's listed CDR3 is given. The rearrangement uses TRBV10-3 and TRBJ1-1. The CDR3 has 15 residues if both end residues are counted. Germline values: CDR1 ENHRY, CDR2 SYGVKD. The chain's CDR3 is CAISDVAGAVAAGAF.

The chain links TRBV27 to TRBJ2-1, with 11 bases matching TRBD2. Unmatched junction bases numbered 13, after V lost 6 bases and J lost 0 bases. Germline V gene data show CDR1 as MNHEY and CDR2 as SMNVEV (reference sequence). The CDR3 contains 19 residues. The CDR3 region has the DNA TGTGCCAGCAGGAAACTAGCGGGAGTGTTCCCCAGCTCCTACAATGAGCAGTTCTTC. It yields the protein CASRKLAGVFPSSYNEQFF.

CDR3 coding DNA: TGTGCCAGCAGCAACCGACAGGGGGTCGGCGAGCAGTACTTC. Translating gives CASSNRQGVGEQYF. The chain carries TRBV7-2 and TRBJ2-7; 9 nucleotides align to TRBD1. Germline lookup yields CDR1 SGHTA and CDR2 FQGNSA. The CDR3 has 14 amino acids. Trimming at V came to 5 bases and at J to 6 bases, leaving 8 bases not matched to a gene.

The genes are TRBV7-9 and TRBJ2-3; TRBD2 matches 13 bases. Germline V lookup: CDR1 SEHNR, CDR2 FQNEAQ (reference sequence). V dropped 4 bases and J dropped 3; count of bases not matched to a gene: 4. The CDR3 consists of 16 residues. The chain's CDR3 is CASSSGLAGVTDTQYF. The CDR3 nucleotides are TGTGCCAGCAGCTCCGGACTAGCGGGGGTTACAGATACGCAGTATTTT.

The V gene is TRBV5-1, the J gene TRBJ1-2; D gene unclear. V dropped 4 bases and J dropped 6 bases, with 13 bases sitting between them. The CDR3 contains 13 residues. Per germline, CDR1 SGHRS and CDR2 YFSETQ. CDR3 in DNA: TGCGCCAGCAGCCCCCGACCGAGCGATGGCTACACCTTC. Its protein product is CASSPRPSDGYTF.

The chain links TRBV5-1 to TRBJ2-5; 9 bases agree with TRBD1. J gave up 4 bases and V 4 bases, and 11 bases lay outside the gene matches. Germline CDR1 reads SGHRS; CDR2 reads YFSETQ. The CDR3 spans 16 residues. CDR3 sequence (DNA): TGCGCCAGCAGCCGGACAGGGGACGTGGTAAGAGAGACCCAGTACTTC. Protein: CASSRTGDVVRETQYF.

The rearrangement links TRBV28 to TRBJ1-4; possible D gene TRBD1, 6 bases. CDR3 length: 15 amino acids. Trimming removed 4 bases at V and 8 bases at J, with 17 bases between. Germline V gene sequence: CDR1 MDHEN, CDR2 SYDVKM. Here the CDR3 DNA reads TGTGCCAGCAGTTCCTCAGGGGAGGGTCGAGAAAAACTGTTTTTT. It yields the protein CASSSSGEGREKLFF.

V gene TRBV9 combines with J gene TRBJ1-1; D possibly corresponds to TRBD1 (6 bases). The length of the CDR3 is 15 residues. The V end lost 4 bases, the J end lost 2 bases, and 15 bases lay between the germline ends. The germline gives CDR1 SGDLS, CDR2 YYNGEE. CDR3 DNA: TGTGCCAGCAGCTATCTAAGCAGGGGAAACACTGAAGCTTTCTTT. Amino acids: CASSYLSRGNTEAFF.

The chain joins TRBV7-9 to TRBJ1-6, with no clear D. This CDR3 has 16 residues. V was pared by 5 bases and J by 0 bases, with 11 bases between. Germline CDR1 is SEHNR and CDR2 is FQNEAQ (reference sequence). This CDR3 reads CASSPDSSSYNSPLHF. The CDR3 nucleotides are TGTGCCAGCAGCCCGGACTCGAGCTCCTATAATTCACCCCTCCACTTT. Looking up the rest from reference TRBV7-9 and TRBJ1-6 gives the full variable domain: DTGVSQNPRHKITKRGQNVTFRCDPISEHNRLYWYRQTLGQGPEFLTYFQNEAQLEKSRLLSDRFSAERPKGSFSTLEIQRTEQGDSAMYLCASSPDSSSYNSPLHFGNGTRLTVT.

The V and J genes are TRBV19 and TRBJ1-1, with TRBD1 as a possible D gene (6 bases). The CDR3 sequence is 13 residues long. V was shortened by 4 bases and J by 3 bases, with 9 bases between the two germline ends. Germline values: CDR1 LNHDA, CDR2 SQIVND (reference sequence). The CDR3: CASSTYRDTEAFF. CDR3 nucleotides: TGTGCCAGTAGTACCTACAGGGACACTGAAGCTTTCTTT.

The J gene is TRBJ2-1, the V gene TRBV24-1, with D possibly being TRBD2 (7 bases). V was pared by 2 bases and J by 6 bases, with 16 bases between. The CDR3 has 16 residues. The germline CDR1 and CDR2 sequences are KGHDR and SFDVKD. CDR3 region: CATSDSGGQGGNEQFF. DNA for the CDR3: TGTGCCACCAGTGATTCCGGGGGGCAAGGTGGCAATGAGCAGTTCTTC.